Shown below are 25 T cell receptor beta chains from a single sample sequenced in a study of T cell responses to AZD1222 COVID-19 vaccine. Clones were sequenced by immunoSEQ multiplex PCR, and TCRdb holds only the in-frame ones, with some missing. The table has roughly 76,000 clones, 70% to 90% seen once. This material consisted of peripheral blood, taken on day 0 of AZD1222 vaccination. All receptors derive from an adult in good health.

This clone was detected only once. CDR3 sequence (DNA): TGTGCCACCAGTGATTTGCTCAGGTACGGTGGAAACACCATATATTTT. It specifies CATSDLLRYGGNTIYF. The V gene is TRBV24-1, the J gene TRBJ1-3; D is unresolved. With 0 bases removed from V and 3 bases from J, the gap between germline ends came to 11 bases. Looked up from germline, CDR1 is KGHDR and CDR2 is SFDVKD. The CDR3 is 16 residues long.

The chain joins TRBV9 to TRBJ2-2; D may correspond to TRBD1 or TRBD2 (5 bases each). V gave up 6 bases and J gave up 0 bases, with 9 bases separating them. The CDR3 sequence is 14 residues long. Germline V gene lookup returns CDR1 SGDLS and CDR2 YYNGEE. This chain's CDR3 is CASTPGPNTGELFF. CDR3 coding DNA: TGTGCCAGCACCCCGGGGCCGAACACCGGGGAGCTGTTTTTT. The full variable domain, its missing parts supplied by reference TRBV9 and TRBJ2-2, is DSGVTQTPKHLITATGQRVTLRCSPRSGDLSVYWYQQSLDQGLQFLIQYYNGEERAKGNILERFSAQQFPDLHSELNLSSLELGDSALYFCASTPGPNTGELFFGEGSRLTVL.

The rearrangement links TRBV4-1 to TRBJ2-3; TRBD2 might be the D (6 bases). V gave up 4 bases and J gave up 2 bases, with 13 bases separating them. The CDR3 runs 15 residues. CDR1 MGHRA and CDR2 YSYEKL come from the germline V gene. Written as DNA, the CDR3 is TGCGCCAGCAGCCCATCGAGCGGGTCCACAGATACGCAGTATTTT. Protein product: CASSPSSGSTDTQYF.

This chain joins TRBV7-9 and TRBJ2-5; 10 positions agree with TRBD2. The length of the CDR3 is 16 residues. The V gene's germline CDR1 is SEHNR and CDR2 FQNEAQ (reference sequence). The ends lost 5 bases at V and 5 bases at J; junction bases unmatched: 11. CDR3 region: CASSTPSGGLGETQYF. In DNA, the CDR3 is TGTGCCAGCAGCACCCCTAGCGGGGGACTTGGGGAGACCCAGTACTTC.

The chain joins TRBV5-1 to TRBJ1-2, with D unclear. The CDR3 contains 14 residues. Trimming removed 0 bases at V and 7 bases at J, with 13 bases between. Germline lookup yields CDR1 SGHRS and CDR2 YFSETQ. CDR3 coding DNA: TGCGCCAGCAGCTTGGTTTTAGGTGTAAGTGGCTACACCTTC. It translates to CASSLVLGVSGYTF.

V usage is TRBV7-6 and J usage is TRBJ2-5; D remains ambiguous. Germline loops: CDR1 SGHVS, CDR2 FNYEAQ. The CDR3 totals 19 residues. V was pared by 5 bases and J by 0 bases, with 25 bases between. The CDR3 protein is CASSEKDPVRQRYQETQYF. The CDR3 nucleotides read TGTGCCAGCAGCGAAAAGGACCCAGTGAGGCAACGGTACCAAGAGACCCAGTACTTC.

This clone appeared a single time. The chain has TRBV7-3 and TRBJ2-1; TRBD2 agrees at 9 bases. This CDR3 spans 16 amino acids. Germline CDR1 SGHTA, CDR2 FQGTGA. Trimming cost V 2 bases and J 9 bases; bases outside gene matches: 11. CDR3 sequence: CASSLLAGRSIVEQFF. The CDR3 region has the DNA TGTGCCAGCAGCTTACTAGCGGGACGGAGTATTGTTGAGCAGTTCTTC.

The chain recombines TRBV21-1 with TRBJ2-7; TRBD2 was called by the table and not checked on the DNA. TRBV21-1 is noted as a pseudogene. The CDR3 consists of 14 residues. The chain's CDR3 is CASSPNGGEHEQYF. CDR3 bases: TGTGCCAGCAGCCCCAATGGCGGGGAGCACGAGCAGTACTTC.

Here the CDR3 reads CASTPTGGETQYF. The CDR3 region has the DNA TGTGCCAGCACCCCGACCGGGGGGGAGACCCAGTACTTC. The rearrangement uses TRBV5-4 and TRBJ2-5, with 7 bases that match TRBD2. J lost 5 bases, V lost 6 bases, and 7 bases had no gene match. CDR3 size: 13 residues. Germline V gene data show CDR1 as SGHNT and CDR2 as YYREEE (reference sequence).

The chain employs TRBV30 and TRBJ2-7, with a weak D call TRBD1 (5 bases). CDR1 is GTSNPN, CDR2 SVGIG, per germline (reference sequence). Trimming took off 5 bases at V and 2 bases at J, with 7 bases between the two ends. The CDR3 sequence is 11 residues long. In DNA, the CDR3 is TGTGCCTGGCGGACAACCTACGAGCAGTACTTC. Its protein product is CAWRTTYEQYF.

In its sample, this clone was seen a few times. The chain links TRBV6-6 to TRBJ1-6; TRBD1 is a possible D gene (6 bases). Per germline, CDR1 MNHNY and CDR2 SVGAGI (reference sequence). The V and J ends lost 4 bases and 10 bases respectively, with 17 bases between them. The CDR3 is made up of 15 amino acids. The CDR3 DNA sequence: TGTGCCAGCAGTTTCGAACCTCAGGGGAACTCACCCCTCCACTTT. This gives the protein CASSFEPQGNSPLHF.

The CDR3 DNA is TGTGCCAGCATCCTACACCCCTCGACTTTCTTT. It codes for CASILHPSTFF. The rearrangement links TRBV6-5 to TRBJ1-1; D gene uncertain. Trimming cost V 7 bases and J 12 bases, with 15 bases left between them. There are 11 residues in the CDR3. The germline CDR1 and CDR2 sequences are MNHEY and SVGAGI.

Here the CDR3 DNA reads TGTGCCAGTAGTACCTTGCGTGGGACAGGGCTGGCTGAAGCTTTCTTT. Translating gives CASSTLRGTGLAEAFF. The V and J genes are TRBV19 and TRBJ1-1; 9 bases match TRBD1. The length of the CDR3 is 16 residues. J lost 6 bases, V lost 4 bases, and 12 bases had no gene match. The germline V gene has CDR1 LNHDA and CDR2 SQIVND (reference sequence).

This sequence joins TRBV7-5 and TRBJ2-7; the table's D call, TRBD2, was not checked against the DNA. TRBV7-5 represents a pseudogene. This CDR3 has 13 amino acids. For the CDR3, the DNA is TGTGTCAGAAGCTTAGGAGATCTCTACGAGCAGTACTTC. The encoded protein is CVRSLGDLYEQYF.

This chain joins TRBV6-5 and TRBJ1-5; the match to TRBD1 covers 7 bases. Per the germline V gene, CDR1 is MNHEY and CDR2 is SVGAGI. The CDR3 runs to 14 residues. After removal of 4 bases from V and 7 bases from J, the junction contained 7 bases not matched to a gene. This CDR3 is CASSLGGTGQPQHF. CDR3 in DNA: TGTGCCAGCAGTTTAGGGGGCACTGGACAGCCCCAGCATTTT.

V gene TRBV19 combines with J gene TRBJ2-1; 10 bases agree with TRBD1. The CDR3 runs 16 residues. Germline trimming cut 5 bases from V and 0 bases from J; bases unmatched to any gene: 4. CDR1 and CDR2 (germline): LNHDA, SQIVND (reference sequence). The CDR3 DNA is TGTGCCAGTAGTCCCCGGACAGGGGGCTCCTACAATGAGCAGTTCTTC. This encodes CASSPRTGGSYNEQFF. The entire variable domain, with the rest obtained from reference TRBV19 and TRBJ2-1, is as follows: DGGITQSPKYLFRKEGQNVTLSCEQNLNHDAMYWYRQDPGQGLRLIYYSQIVNDFQKGDIAEGYSVSREKKESFPLTVTSAQKNPTAFYLCASSPRTGGSYNEQFFGPGTRLTVL.

This chain joins TRBV19 and TRBJ2-1, with a tentative D call TRBD2 (6 bases). Looked up from germline, CDR1 is LNHDA and CDR2 is SQIVND (reference sequence). The CDR3 covers 15 residues. V was cut by 2 bases and J by 7 bases, with 15 bases left in between. The DNA for the CDR3 is TGTGCCAGTAGTATAAGGGTGGAGGGTGGGAATGAGCAGTTCTTC. As protein: CASSIRVEGGNEQFF.

The rearrangement uses TRBV11-1 and TRBJ2-7; a weak D match, TRBD1 (5 bases). CDR3 length: 13 residues. CDR1 is SGHAT, CDR2 FQDESV, per germline (reference sequence). The ends were cut back, 5 bases at V and 2 bases at J, with 10 bases in the middle. CDR3: CASSTRQTYEQYF. The CDR3 nucleotides are TGTGCCAGCAGCACACGACAGACCTACGAGCAGTACTTC.

The chain has TRBV15 and TRBJ2-7; D is perhaps TRBD1 (5 bases). V was shortened by 1 base and J by 0 bases, with 7 bases between the two germline ends. CDR3 length: 14 residues. Germline CDR1 reads LNHNV; CDR2 reads YYDKDF (reference sequence). The CDR3 loop is CATSRGQNSYEQYF. CDR3 sequence (DNA): TGTGCCACCAGCAGAGGACAGAACTCCTACGAGCAGTACTTC.

The V gene is TRBV6-5, the J gene TRBJ1-4; perhaps TRBD1 as D (6 bases). This CDR3 region has 13 residues. The germline V gene encodes CDR1 MNHEY and CDR2 SVGAGI. Trimming removed 6 bases from V and 3 bases from J, with 8 bases in between. This CDR3 reads CASRDSSNEKLFF. The DNA of the CDR3 is TGTGCCAGCAGGGACAGCTCTAATGAAAAACTGTTTTTT.

This sequence joins TRBV5-6 and TRBJ1-1; D ambiguous. Germline V gives CDR1 SGHDT, CDR2 YYEEEE. The CDR3 length is 13 residues. Trimming removed 0 bases at V and 1 base at J, with 4 bases between. The CDR3 region is CASSLDRNTEAFF. In DNA, the CDR3 is TGTGCCAGCAGCTTGGACAGGAACACTGAAGCTTTCTTT.

J is TRBJ1-2 and V is TRBV5-5; D unclear. In germline, CDR1 is SGHKS, CDR2 YYEKEE (reference sequence). With 2 bases removed from V and 6 bases from J, the gap between germline ends came to 17 bases. This CDR3 spans 15 amino acids. The CDR3 nucleotides read TGTGCCAGCAGCTTCCAAATATTAGGAGGGAATGGCTACACCTTC. It yields the protein CASSFQILGGNGYTF.

The rearrangement joins TRBV5-1 to TRBJ1-5, with 11 bases fitting TRBD1. In germline, CDR1 is SGHRS, CDR2 YFSETQ. Losses at the gene ends were 4 bases for V and 9 bases for J; bases not matched to a gene: 6. This CDR3 has 14 residues. The CDR3 is CASSPGQGARPQHF. As DNA, the CDR3 is TGCGCCAGCAGCCCTGGACAGGGGGCGAGGCCCCAGCATTTT.

This clone was detected once. The rearrangement uses TRBV5-1 and TRBJ2-1; 12 nucleotides match TRBD2. Germline assignment: CDR1 SGHRS and CDR2 YFSETQ. The CDR3 is made up of 18 amino acids. The junction had 8 bases not matched to a gene; V was cut back by 4 bases and J by 0 bases. CDR3: CASSHGLAGPSSYNEQFF. The CDR3 coding sequence is TGCGCCAGCAGCCACGGACTAGCGGGGCCTAGCTCCTACAATGAGCAGTTCTTC.

The chain couples TRBV10-2 to TRBJ1-1; maybe TRBD1 (5 bases). V lost 8 bases and J lost 11, with 18 bases in between. CDR3 length: 12 residues. The germline V gene encodes CDR1 WSHSY and CDR2 SAAADI. CDR3 residues: CASGGDGRMAFF. The CDR3 region has the DNA TGCGCCAGCGGGGGGGACGGCCGGATGGCTTTCTTT.